A single sample gave rise to the 5 T cell receptor beta chains below, sequenced in a study of T-cell reconstitution after alpha-beta-depleted transplantation in children. The authors prepared the TCRbeta library with unique molecular identifiers. MiXCR, applied by TCRdb to the PCR reads, yields one record per CDR3 protein. The sample holds hundreds of thousands of distinct CDR3 sequences, more than 10% seen once. Material: PBMCs from the stem cell graft donor, obtained from the stem cell graft. These receptors all stem from a human donor who donated a stem cell graft to a child with acute lymphoblastic leukemia.

This clonotype was seen repeatedly, ten times or more. This chain joins TRBV10-3 and TRBJ2-2; D gene unclear. The CDR3 is 14 residues long. With 2 bases removed from V and 4 bases from J, the gap between germline ends came to 8 bases. The germline V gene encodes CDR1 ENHRY and CDR2 SYGVKD. CDR3 DNA: TGTGCCATCAGTGAGGCCGAAGGCACCGGGGAGCTGTTTTTT. Protein: CAISEAEGTGELFF.

This clonotype was counted ten times or more. V gene TRBV5-1 combines with J gene TRBJ1-5, with D maybe TRBD1 (5 bases). The germline CDR1 and CDR2 sequences are SGHRS and YFSETQ. This CDR3 comprises 14 residues. Trimming cost V 2 bases and J 5 bases, with 11 bases left between them. In nucleotides, the CDR3 is TGCGCCAGCAGCTTCCTCGGAGGGGATCAGCCCCAGCATTTT. Translation: CASSFLGGDQPQHF.

This clonotype was counted only a few times. The CDR3 spells CASSQGFRVGTDTQYF. The CDR3 DNA sequence: TGCGCCAGCAGCCAAGGGTTCCGGGTGGGCACAGATACGCAGTATTTT. V and J are TRBV4-3 and TRBJ2-3; no definite D call. This CDR3 is 16 amino acids long. V was trimmed by 1 base and J by 1 base, leaving 12 bases between them. CDR1 is LGHNA and CDR2 is YSLEER in the germline V gene.

As for this clonotype: A single base separates this from a much larger clone, so it may be a read error. V gene TRBV29-1 combines with J gene TRBJ2-2, with 7 positions matching TRBD2. In germline, CDR1 is SQVTM, CDR2 ANQGSEA. The CDR3 spans 15 residues. CDR3 sequence reads: CSVVLLAGRTGALFF. In DNA form, the CDR3 reads TGCAGCGTTGTTTTGTTAGCGGGCCGGACCGGGGCGCTGTTTTTT.

This clonotype appeared many times. This chain links TRBV5-5 with TRBJ2-7; 10 nucleotides agree with TRBD2. The CDR3 loop spans 16 amino acids. V was clipped by 4 bases and J by 0 bases; unmatched bases: 7. Germline V lookup: CDR1 SGHKS, CDR2 YYEKEE (reference sequence). Here the CDR3 DNA reads TGTGCCAGCAGCCAAGGGACTAGCGTAAGCTCCTACGAGCAGTACTTC. As protein: CASSQGTSVSSYEQYF.